The 22 T cell receptor beta chains reported below all come from one sample, sequenced in a study of blood T cell repertoires in COVID-19. TCRdb's copy holds only in-frame clones and misses some; the assay was immunoSEQ multiplex PCR. The sample has roughly 180,000 clones, roughly 85% seen once. Sequencing was performed on peripheral blood. These receptor sequences come from a woman aged 45-65 years with COVID-19, enrolled during active disease.

This clone is a singleton in its sample. The chain has TRBV3-1 (or the pseudogene TRBV3-2) and TRBJ2-3, with 7 bases lining up with TRBD2. CDR3 size: 15 residues. V trimming: 1 base; J trimming: 4 bases; junction bases outside the gene matches: 5. Germline CDR1 LGHDT, CDR2 YNNKEL (reference sequence). The DNA of the CDR3 is TGTGCCAGCAGCCAAGTACGGGGGGTCTCAGATACGCAGTATTTT. This translates into CASSQVRGVSDTQYF.

The V call is TRBV7-8, the J call TRBJ2-6, with no clear D. This CDR3 is built from 16 residues. The germline V gene encodes CDR1 SGHVS and CDR2 FQNEAQ. V lost 2 bases, J lost 0 bases, and 8 bases lay in between. The CDR3 is CASSLYDNSGANVLTF. The CDR3 DNA reads TGTGCCAGCAGCTTATACGACAACTCTGGGGCCAACGTCCTGACTTTC.

This chain joins TRBV5-4 and TRBJ1-2; D is unclear. Trimming left V 2 bases short and J 9 bases short, with 5 bases between. From germline, CDR1 is SGHNT and CDR2 YYREEE (reference sequence). This CDR3 has 10 residues. Here the CDR3 reads CASSFQCYTF. Written as DNA, the CDR3 is TGTGCCAGCAGCTTTCAGTGCTACACCTTC. Filled out from reference TRBV5-4 and TRBJ1-2, the complete variable domain reads ETGVTQSPTHLIKTRGQQVTLRCSSQSGHNTVSWYQQALGQGPQFIFQYYREEENGRGNFPPRFSGLQFPNYSSELNVNALELDDSALYLCASSFQCYTFGSGTRLTVV.

V gene TRBV7-2 combines with J gene TRBJ2-7, with TRBD2 matching 12 bases. CDR1 is SGHTA, CDR2 FQGNSA, per germline. CDR3 size: 14 residues. After removal of 5 bases from V and 5 bases from J, the junction contained 4 bases not matched to a gene. CDR3 in amino acids: CASSPRTSGDEQYF. CDR3 bases: TGTGCCAGCAGCCCGAGGACTAGCGGGGACGAGCAGTACTTC.

The CDR3 protein is CASQLPPGNAGELFF. CDR3 DNA sequence: TGTGCCAGCCAACTTCCCCCAGGGAATGCCGGGGAGCTGTTTTTT. The chain links TRBV2 to TRBJ2-2; tentative D call: TRBD1 (5 bases). The CDR3 loop spans 15 amino acids. Germline loops: CDR1 SNHLY, CDR2 FYNNEI. Between the trimmed V and J ends, which lost 8 bases and 6 bases, there was a span of 19 bases. Filled out from reference TRBV2 and TRBJ2-2, the complete variable domain reads EPEVTQTPSHQVTQMGQEVILRCVPISNHLYFYWYRQILGQKVEFLVSFYNNEISEKSEIFDDQFSVERPDGSNFTLKIRSTKLEDSAMYFCASQLPPGNAGELFFGEGSRLTVL.

This chain connects TRBV5-4 to TRBJ2-1, with 11 bases aligning to TRBD2. Trimming removed 4 bases from V and 5 bases from J; junction bases left unmatched: 5. The length of the CDR3 is 15 residues. The V gene's germline CDR1 is SGHNT and CDR2 YYREEE (reference sequence). The CDR3 is CASSRTSGGHNEQFF. The CDR3 DNA follows: TGTGCCAGCAGCAGAACTAGCGGGGGCCACAATGAGCAGTTCTTC.

The V call is TRBV28, the J call TRBJ2-5; 7 nucleotides agree with TRBD1. Losses at the gene ends were 7 bases for V and 2 bases for J; bases not matched to a gene: 4. CDR3 length: 13 amino acids. CDR1 and CDR2 from the germline V gene are MDHEN and SYDVKM. The CDR3 here is CASMAGGQETQYF. CDR3 in DNA: TGTGCCAGCATGGCAGGGGGACAAGAGACCCAGTACTTC.

This clone was detected a few times. The chain joins TRBV11-3 to TRBJ1-1, with no clear D. The CDR3 sequence is 14 residues long. Germline assignment: CDR1 SGHNT and CDR2 YENEEA. V was cut by 7 bases and J by 1 base, with 13 bases left in between. The CDR3 spells CASKRAGSNTEAFF. The CDR3 nucleotides read TGTGCCAGCAAGCGGGCGGGGTCGAACACTGAAGCTTTCTTT.

The V and J genes are TRBV6-5 and TRBJ1-4; D call uncertain. The V end lost 2 bases, the J end lost 5 bases, and 9 bases lay between the germline ends. CDR3 length: 14 amino acids. Germline lookup yields CDR1 MNHEY and CDR2 SVGAGI. CDR3 amino acids: CASSYGRRNEKLFF. CDR3 bases: TGTGCCAGCAGTTACGGCAGGCGCAATGAAAAACTGTTTTTT.

J is TRBJ1-2 and V is TRBV6-5; D gene uncertain. The ends were cut back, 7 bases at V and 0 bases at J, with 15 bases in the middle. CDR1 MNHEY and CDR2 SVGAGI come from the germline V gene. The CDR3 runs 15 residues. The CDR3 reads CASTVRGNPNYGYTF. The CDR3, as DNA: TGTGCCAGCACCGTCCGGGGAAATCCTAACTATGGCTACACCTTC.

Only one count was recorded for this clone. CDR3 in DNA: TGTGCCAGCAGCTTTCTTAGCGGGGGGCGGGGAGAGACCCAGTACTTC. The encoded protein is CASSFLSGGRGETQYF. The chain combines TRBV7-2 with TRBJ2-5; 10 bases are a match to TRBD2. This CDR3 region has 16 residues. The ends lost 3 bases at V and 4 bases at J; junction bases unmatched: 8. Per the germline V gene, CDR1 is SGHTA and CDR2 is FQGNSA.

The chain uses TRBV7-9 and TRBJ1-2; 8 bases are a match to TRBD1. The ends lost 5 bases at V and 1 base at J; junction bases unmatched: 6. Per the germline V gene, CDR1 is SEHNR and CDR2 is FQNEAQ (reference sequence). The CDR3 has 15 residues. The CDR3 here is CASSLGTGFNYGYTF. CDR3 coding DNA: TGTGCCAGCAGCCTGGGGACAGGATTTAACTATGGCTACACCTTC.

V and J are TRBV4-1 and TRBJ2-7, with a weak D call TRBD1 (6 bases). Deletions cut 0 bases from V and 7 bases from J, with 13 bases between. The CDR3 has 14 amino acids. Germline CDR1 and CDR2: MGHRA and YSYEKL. The CDR3 region is CASSQEPQGPEQYF. The CDR3 region has the DNA TGCGCCAGCAGCCAAGAACCACAGGGACCGGAGCAGTACTTC.

The chain couples TRBV7-3 to TRBJ2-2; D is ambiguous. The CDR3 is made up of 14 amino acids. The germline V and J ends were trimmed by 5 bases and 1 base, with 8 bases remaining between them. Germline V gives CDR1 SGHTA, CDR2 FQGTGA. CDR3 in DNA: TGTGCCAGCAGCGCGATTAAGAACACCGGGGAGCTGTTTTTT. Protein product: CASSAIKNTGELFF.

The chain links TRBV9 to TRBJ2-5; no firm D call. The CDR3 runs 13 residues. Germline values: CDR1 SGDLS, CDR2 YYNGEE. V was clipped by 0 bases and J by 3 bases, with 6 bases between them. CDR3 region: CASSVGTEETQYF. The CDR3 nucleotides read TGTGCCAGCAGCGTAGGAACAGAAGAGACCCAGTACTTC.

This clone was counted a single time. The chain is built from TRBV6-1 and TRBJ1-1; weak D call: TRBD1 (5 bases). Germline-derived CDR1 and CDR2 are MNHNS and SASEGT. V lost 3 bases and J 4 bases, leaving 12 bases between the germline ends. The CDR3 covers 14 residues. This chain's CDR3 is CASSERGWGTEAFF. The CDR3 region has the DNA TGTGCCAGCAGTGAGCGGGGGTGGGGCACTGAAGCTTTCTTT.

V and J are TRBV30 and TRBJ2-3; the D gene is possibly TRBD2 (7 bases). This CDR3 has 12 residues. V was clipped by 5 bases and J by 5 bases, with 11 bases between them. CDR1 and CDR2 (germline): GTSNPN, SVGIG (reference sequence). CDR3 residues: CAWSGGRDTQYF. Here the CDR3 DNA reads TGTGCCTGGTCCGGGGGGCGAGATACGCAGTATTTT. Combining the CDR3 with reference TRBV30 and TRBJ2-3 gives the whole variable domain SQTIHQWPATLVQPVGSPLSLECTVEGTSNPNLYWYRQAAGRGLQLLFYSVGIGQISSEVPQNLSASRPQDRQFILSSKKLLLSDSGFYLCAWSGGRDTQYFGPGTRLTVL.

The chain links TRBV7-2 to TRBJ2-1; 8 nucleotides agree with TRBD2. The CDR3 runs to 19 residues. Looked up from germline, CDR1 is SGHTA and CDR2 is FQGNSA. V shed 2 bases and J 0 bases; nucleotides not matched to a gene: 12. The CDR3 is CASSLPGGPIDSSYNEQFF. In DNA, the CDR3 is TGTGCCAGCAGCTTACCGGGGGGGCCTATCGATAGCTCCTACAATGAGCAGTTCTTC.

V usage is TRBV29-1 and J usage is TRBJ2-7; D is unclear. Trimming shortened V by 5 bases and J by 4 bases, and 9 bases separated the two germline ends. The CDR3 runs to 11 residues. The germline CDR1 and CDR2 sequences are SQVTM and ANQGSEA. The CDR3 nucleotides are TGCAGCGTTCTAGATATTTACGAGCAGTACTTC. Amino acid sequence: CSVLDIYEQYF.

The chain is built from TRBV12-3 or TRBV12-4 and TRBJ2-5; D ambiguous. The CDR3 runs to 13 residues. V lost 3 bases and J lost 2, with 7 bases in between. The CDR3 loop reads CASSFRAQETQYF. CDR3 nucleotides: TGTGCCAGCAGTTTTCGAGCTCAAGAGACCCAGTACTTC.

This clone was detected once. This chain uses TRBV6-5 with TRBJ2-2, with 7 nucleotides matching TRBD2. Losses at the gene ends were 2 bases for V and 1 base for J; bases not matched to a gene: 4. Germline CDR1 and CDR2: MNHEY and SVGAGI. The CDR3 runs to 16 residues. CDR3 coding DNA: TGTGCCAGCAGTTACCGGGCGGGGGTGAACACCGGGGAGCTGTTTTTT. Encoded protein: CASSYRAGVNTGELFF.

The V call is TRBV27, the J call TRBJ1-1; 7 bases match TRBD1. The CDR3 sequence is 15 residues long. Trimming at V came to 5 bases and at J to 1 base, leaving 7 bases not matched to a gene. Germline lookup yields CDR1 MNHEY and CDR2 SMNVEV (reference sequence). The CDR3 protein is CASSPRQGRNTEAFF. The CDR3 coding sequence is TGTGCCAGCAGTCCAAGACAGGGTAGGAACACTGAAGCTTTCTTT.